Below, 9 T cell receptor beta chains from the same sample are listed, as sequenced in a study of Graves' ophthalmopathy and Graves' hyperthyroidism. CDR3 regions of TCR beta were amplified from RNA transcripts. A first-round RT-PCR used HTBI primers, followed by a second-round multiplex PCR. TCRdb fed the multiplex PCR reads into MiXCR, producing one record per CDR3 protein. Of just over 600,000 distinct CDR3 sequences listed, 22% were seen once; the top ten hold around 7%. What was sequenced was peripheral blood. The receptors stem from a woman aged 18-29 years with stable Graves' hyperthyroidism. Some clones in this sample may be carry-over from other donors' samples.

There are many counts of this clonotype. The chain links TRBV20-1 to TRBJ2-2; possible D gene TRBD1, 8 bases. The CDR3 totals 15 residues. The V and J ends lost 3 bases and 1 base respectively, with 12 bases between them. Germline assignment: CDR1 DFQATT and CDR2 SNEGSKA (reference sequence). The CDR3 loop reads CSARRGTGNTGELFF. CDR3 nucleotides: TGCAGTGCTAGGCGGGGGACAGGGAACACCGGGGAGCTGTTTTTT.

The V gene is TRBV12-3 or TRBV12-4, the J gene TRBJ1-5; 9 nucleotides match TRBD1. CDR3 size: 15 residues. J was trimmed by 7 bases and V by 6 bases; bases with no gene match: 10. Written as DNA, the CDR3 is TGTGCCAGCAGGCAAACGACAGGGGGATCGCAGCCCCAGCATTTT. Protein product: CASRQTTGGSQPQHF.

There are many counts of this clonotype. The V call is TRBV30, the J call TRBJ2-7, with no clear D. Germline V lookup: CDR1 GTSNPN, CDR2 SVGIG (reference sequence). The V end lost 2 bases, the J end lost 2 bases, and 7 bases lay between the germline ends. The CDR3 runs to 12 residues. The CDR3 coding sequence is TGTGCCTGGAGTTTCCAAGCCTACGAGCAGTACTTC. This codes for CAWSFQAYEQYF.

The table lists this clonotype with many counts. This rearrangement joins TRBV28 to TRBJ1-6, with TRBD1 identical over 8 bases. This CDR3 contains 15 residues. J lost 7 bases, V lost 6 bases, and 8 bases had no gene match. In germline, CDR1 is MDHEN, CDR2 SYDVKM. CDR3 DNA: TGTGCCAGCAGCTTACGGCCAGGGGGCAATTCACCCCTCCACTTT. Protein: CASSLRPGGNSPLHF.

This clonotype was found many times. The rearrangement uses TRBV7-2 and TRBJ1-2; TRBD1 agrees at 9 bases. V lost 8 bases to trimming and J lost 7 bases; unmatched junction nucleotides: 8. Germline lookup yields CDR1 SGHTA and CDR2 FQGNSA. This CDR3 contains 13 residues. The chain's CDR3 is CASRTGESPGYTF. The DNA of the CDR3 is TGTGCCAGCCGGACAGGGGAGAGTCCTGGCTACACCTTC.

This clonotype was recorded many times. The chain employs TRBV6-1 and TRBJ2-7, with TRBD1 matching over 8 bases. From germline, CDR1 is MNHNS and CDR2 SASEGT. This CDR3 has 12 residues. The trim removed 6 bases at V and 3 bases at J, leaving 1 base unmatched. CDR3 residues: CASRDRDYEQYF. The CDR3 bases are TGTGCCAGCAGGGACAGGGACTACGAGCAGTACTTC.

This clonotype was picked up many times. The CDR3 reads CASSDRSYSNQPQHF. CDR3 DNA sequence: TGTGCCAGCTCGGACAGGAGCTATAGCAATCAGCCCCAGCATTTT. This chain connects TRBV12-3 or TRBV12-4 to TRBJ1-5, with 7 bases matching TRBD1. J gave up 0 bases and V 8 bases, and 7 bases lay outside the gene matches. CDR3 length: 15 amino acids.

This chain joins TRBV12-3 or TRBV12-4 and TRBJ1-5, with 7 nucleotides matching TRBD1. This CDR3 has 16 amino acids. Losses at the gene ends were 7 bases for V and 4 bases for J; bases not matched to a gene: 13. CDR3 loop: CASTFLQGTKNQPQHF. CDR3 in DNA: TGTGCCAGCACCTTCCTACAGGGGACGAAGAATCAGCCCCAGCATTTT.

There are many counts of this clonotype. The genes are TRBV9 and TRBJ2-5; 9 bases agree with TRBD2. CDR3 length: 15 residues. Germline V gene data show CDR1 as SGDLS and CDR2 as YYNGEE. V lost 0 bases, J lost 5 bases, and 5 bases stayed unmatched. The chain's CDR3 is CASSVGGSGSETQYF. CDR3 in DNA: TGTGCCAGCAGCGTAGGGGGTAGCGGGAGCGAGACCCAGTACTTC.